Below are 27 T cell receptor beta chains sequenced from a single sample in a study of shared clonotypes between healthy human individuals. The data were produced by immunoSEQ multiplex PCR, yet TCRdb's version contains in-frame clones alone and is incomplete. This table holds about 1.5 million clones, 95% to 99% found once. Specimen: naive CD4+ T cells sorted from blood. Stated subset: CD45RA+ positively selected. Receptors were obtained from a man aged 25-40 years in good health.

The J gene is TRBJ1-1, the V gene TRBV7-2; a possible D gene is TRBD1 (6 bases). Germline V gene sequence: CDR1 SGHTA, CDR2 FQGNSA. Trimming removed 8 bases at V and 5 bases at J, with 24 bases between. The CDR3 totals 16 residues. The CDR3 loop is CASGYGALGAQTEAFF. Here the CDR3 DNA reads TGTGCCAGCGGCTATGGTGCCTTGGGGGCGCAGACTGAAGCTTTCTTT.

The chain carries TRBV28 and TRBJ2-6; D not resolved. With 5 bases removed from V and 0 bases from J, the gap between germline ends came to 23 bases. The CDR3 length is 20 residues. Per the germline V gene, CDR1 is MDHEN and CDR2 is SYDVKM. The CDR3 DNA reads TGTGCCAGCAGTCCCCTCGGATGGGTGGGAACAAGCTCTGGGGCCAACGTCCTGACTTTC. Its translation: CASSPLGWVGTSSGANVLTF.

The genes are TRBV2 and TRBJ1-2; TRBD1 matches 8 bases. Germline V lookup: CDR1 SNHLY, CDR2 FYNNEI. The CDR3 runs 14 residues. V dropped 4 bases and J dropped 7; count of bases not matched to a gene: 8. The CDR3 sequence is CASSGIQGAAGYTF. The CDR3 DNA sequence: TGTGCCAGCAGTGGAATCCAGGGGGCTGCTGGCTACACCTTC.

The chain recombines TRBV7-9 with TRBJ2-1; D is undetermined. This CDR3 has 13 amino acids. V was cut by 2 bases and J by 5 bases, with 7 bases left in between. CDR1 and CDR2 (germline): SEHNR, FQNEAQ (reference sequence). The CDR3 spells CASSLNAHNEQFF. The CDR3 DNA follows: TGTGCCAGCAGCTTAAATGCTCACAATGAGCAGTTCTTC.

A note on this clone: The junction does not match germline at one end; this may be a read error. The chain recombines TRBV2 with TRBJ2-1, with a possible D match to TRBD1 (6 bases). Germline V CDR1 and CDR2: SNHLY, FYNNEI. The CDR3 totals 13 residues. CDR3 protein: CASREDRSNEQFF. The CDR3 nucleotides are TGTGCCAGCAGAGAAGACAGGAGCAATGAGCAGTTCTTC.

The V gene is TRBV6-6, the J gene TRBJ2-2, with TRBD2 as a possible D gene (6 bases). Germline CDR1 reads MNHNY; CDR2 reads SVGAGI (reference sequence). The germline V and J ends were trimmed by 7 bases and 4 bases, with 13 bases remaining between them. The CDR3 sequence is 14 residues long. For the CDR3, the DNA is TGTGCCAGCATGTTGCGGGAAGGCACCGGGGAGCTGTTTTTT. Amino acid sequence: CASMLREGTGELFF.

V gene TRBV6-5 combines with J gene TRBJ2-5; a weak D match, TRBD1 (7 bases). Germline values: CDR1 MNHEY, CDR2 SVGAGI. The CDR3 sequence is 12 residues long. Trimming pared 6 bases from V and 6 bases from J, leaving 11 bases between. The CDR3 loop reads CASRQGRKTQYF. As DNA, the CDR3 is TGTGCCAGCAGACAGGGGAGGAAGACCCAGTACTTC.

This clone has just one count. The chain recombines TRBV5-1 with TRBJ2-1; tentative D call: TRBD1 (5 bases). Deletions cut 4 bases from V and 5 bases from J, with 10 bases between. Germline V gives CDR1 SGHRS, CDR2 YFSETQ. The CDR3 has 13 amino acids. CDR3 protein: CASSLTVNNEQFF. The CDR3, as DNA: TGCGCCAGCAGCCTGACAGTTAACAATGAGCAGTTCTTC.

The chain is built from TRBV10-3 and TRBJ2-2; D call uncertain. CDR1 is ENHRY, CDR2 SYGVKD, per germline. V lost 10 bases and J lost 6, with 9 bases in between. The CDR3 has 11 residues. CDR3 loop: CATRLSGELFF. The CDR3 coding sequence is TGTGCCACACGCCTCTCCGGGGAGCTGTTTTTT.

CDR3 loop: CASSSDRGAGANVLTF. DNA of the CDR3: TGTGCCAGCTCATCTGACAGGGGGGCCGGGGCCAACGTCCTGACTTTC. The chain has TRBV18 and TRBJ2-6, with 9 bases lining up with TRBD1. The CDR3 is 16 residues long. The V gene end was trimmed by 5 bases and the J gene end by 4 bases; junction bases not matched to a gene: 6. Per the germline V gene, CDR1 is KGHSH and CDR2 is LQKENI.

The chain carries TRBV18 and TRBJ1-4, with D perhaps TRBD1 (6 bases). There are 17 residues in the CDR3. Germline-derived CDR1 and CDR2 are KGHSH and LQKENI. Deletions cut 3 bases from V and 2 bases from J, with 16 bases between. CDR3 bases: TGTGCCAGCTCACCTACAGGGTTGAGTAGTACTAATGAAAAACTGTTTTTT. Translating it yields CASSPTGLSSTNEKLFF.

The chain uses TRBV7-9 and TRBJ2-5, with D maybe TRBD2 (5 bases). Germline CDR1 reads SEHNR; CDR2 reads FQNEAQ (reference sequence). Trimming removed 2 bases from V and 5 bases from J, with 9 bases in between. This CDR3 spans 13 amino acids. In DNA, the CDR3 is TGTGCCAGCAGCTTAAGGCTAGCTGAGACCCAGTACTTC. This codes for CASSLRLAETQYF.

This chain connects TRBV28 to TRBJ1-3, with D unresolved. V was cut by 10 bases and J by 0 bases, with 7 bases left in between. Germline CDR1 is MDHEN and CDR2 is SYDVKM. The CDR3 has 12 residues. DNA for the CDR3: TGTGCCACCCAGAGCTCTGGAAACACCATATATTTT. The encoded protein is CATQSSGNTIYF.

This chain connects TRBV19 to TRBJ2-7; 9 positions match TRBD1. The CDR3 length is 14 residues. Trimming cost V 10 bases and J 2 bases; bases outside gene matches: 9. Germline-derived CDR1 and CDR2 are LNHDA and SQIVND (reference sequence). CDR3 DNA: TGTGCCACCCGCCCCCGGGACAGGGCCTACGAGCAGTACTTC. Amino acid sequence: CATRPRDRAYEQYF.

The chain combines TRBV10-3 with TRBJ1-5; 11 bases align to TRBD1. The V and J ends lost 6 bases and 4 bases, in that order; junction bases with no gene match: 2. This CDR3 is 14 amino acids long. Germline loops: CDR1 ENHRY, CDR2 SYGVKD. The CDR3 bases are TGTGCCATCAGGGGACAGGGGGAAAATCAGCCCCAGCATTTT. Translating it yields CAIRGQGENQPQHF.

This chain connects TRBV2 to TRBJ2-1; TRBD2 aligns across 13 bases. Per germline, CDR1 SNHLY and CDR2 FYNNEI. The CDR3 covers 16 residues. V lost 6 bases to trimming and J lost 7 bases; unmatched junction nucleotides: 9. CDR3 protein: CASRVGLAGVVNEQFF. The CDR3 DNA follows: TGTGCCAGCAGGGTAGGACTAGCGGGAGTTGTTAATGAGCAGTTCTTC.

The genes are TRBV5-1 and TRBJ1-1; 11 nucleotides align to TRBD1. V shed 0 bases and J 5 bases; nucleotides not matched to a gene: 9. Germline V gene lookup returns CDR1 SGHRS and CDR2 YFSETQ. The length of the CDR3 is 17 residues. The CDR3 bases are TGCGCCAGCAGCTTGGAAGGTGGACAGGGGGCTAGGACTGAAGCTTTCTTT. Its protein product is CASSLEGGQGARTEAFF.

The CDR3 loop is CASSEGNPSLGYTF. The CDR3 DNA is TGTGCCAGCAGTGAAGGTAATCCGAGTCTAGGCTACACCTTC. V gene TRBV6-1 combines with J gene TRBJ1-2; no firm D call. This CDR3 has 14 amino acids. The ends were cut back, 1 base at V and 8 bases at J, with 14 bases in the middle. Germline lookup yields CDR1 MNHNS and CDR2 SASEGT.

This clone was counted once. The V and J genes are TRBV5-6 and TRBJ1-1; possibly TRBD1 for D (5 bases). This CDR3 is 15 amino acids long. V dropped 1 base and J dropped 1 base, with 11 bases sitting between them. CDR1 is SGHDT and CDR2 is YYEEEE in the germline V gene. This CDR3 is CASSLIQGWNTEAFF. CDR3 nucleotides: TGTGCCAGCAGCTTGATTCAGGGATGGAACACTGAAGCTTTCTTT.

The V call is TRBV30, the J call TRBJ2-7; D not resolved. This CDR3 contains 12 residues. V was shortened by 2 bases and J by 1 base, with 6 bases between the two germline ends. The germline V gene encodes CDR1 GTSNPN and CDR2 SVGIG (reference sequence). The CDR3 DNA reads TGTGCCTGGAGTCATAGGTCCTACGAGCAGTACTTC. It codes for CAWSHRSYEQYF. The whole variable domain, remainder taken from reference TRBV30 and TRBJ2-7, is SQTIHQWPATLVQPVGSPLSLECTVEGTSNPNLYWYRQAAGRGLQLLFYSVGIGQISSEVPQNLSASRPQDRQFILSSKKLLLSDSGFYLCAWSHRSYEQYFGPGTRLTVT.

The chain combines TRBV5-5 with TRBJ2-2; D gene unclear. Germline V gives CDR1 SGHKS, CDR2 YYEKEE (reference sequence). V dropped 4 bases and J dropped 6 bases, with 7 bases sitting between them. The CDR3 consists of 12 residues. CDR3 DNA sequence: TGTGCCAGCAGCCTGAATCCCGGGGAGCTGTTTTTT. This translates into CASSLNPGELFF.

The rearrangement links TRBV5-4 to TRBJ2-7; maybe TRBD2 (6 bases). Per germline, CDR1 SGHNT and CDR2 YYREEE (reference sequence). Trimming took off 0 bases at V and 7 bases at J, with 20 bases between the two ends. There are 16 residues in the CDR3. The CDR3 DNA reads as TGTGCCAGCAGCTTGGCCGTCGGTGCGGGGTCCAGAGAGCAGTACTTC. Its translation: CASSLAVGAGSREQYF.

The chain links TRBV9 to TRBJ1-1; TRBD1 matches at 12 bases. The trim removed 2 bases at V and 0 bases at J, leaving 14 bases unmatched. Germline values: CDR1 SGDLS, CDR2 YYNGEE. The CDR3 runs 20 residues. CDR3 in DNA: TGTGCCAGCAGCGTCGGGACAGGGGGCGGCGGTTTTGGTTTGAACACTGAAGCTTTCTTT. Translation gives CASSVGTGGGGFGLNTEAFF.

This chain joins TRBV5-1 and TRBJ2-7; possible D gene TRBD2, 6 bases. The CDR3 runs 15 residues. The germline CDR1 and CDR2 sequences are SGHRS and YFSETQ. Trimming took 2 bases from V and 2 from J, leaving 14 bases between them. The CDR3 nucleotides are TGCGCCAGCAGCTTTAGCGGCGGGCCCCCCTACGAGCAGTACTTC. Translation: CASSFSGGPPYEQYF.

The gene calls are TRBV27 and TRBJ1-5; D gene unclear. Trimming left V 3 bases short and J 4 bases short, with 10 bases between. There are 14 residues in the CDR3. Germline CDR1 reads MNHEY; CDR2 reads SMNVEV (reference sequence). CDR3: CASSLGSTNQPQHF. Here the CDR3 DNA reads TGTGCCAGCAGTTTGGGTAGTACGAATCAGCCCCAGCATTTT.

CDR3 residues: CASTEGQGYTGELFF. The CDR3 nucleotides are TGTGCCAGCACCGAGGGACAGGGTTACACCGGGGAGCTGTTTTTT. V is TRBV27 and J is TRBJ2-2, with TRBD1 identical over 9 bases. There are 15 residues in the CDR3. Germline V gene sequence: CDR1 MNHEY, CDR2 SMNVEV (reference sequence). The J segment lost 3 bases and the V segment lost 7 bases, leaving 6 bases of the junction unmatched.

This clone has only one observation. The chain is built from TRBV5-4 and TRBJ1-1, with D unresolved. The CDR3 consists of 14 residues. Per germline, CDR1 SGHNT and CDR2 YYREEE (reference sequence). V was trimmed by 1 base and J by 5 bases, leaving 12 bases between them. CDR3 loop: CASSLSWSGTEAFF. The CDR3 DNA sequence: TGTGCCAGCAGCTTGTCCTGGTCTGGGACTGAAGCTTTCTTT.